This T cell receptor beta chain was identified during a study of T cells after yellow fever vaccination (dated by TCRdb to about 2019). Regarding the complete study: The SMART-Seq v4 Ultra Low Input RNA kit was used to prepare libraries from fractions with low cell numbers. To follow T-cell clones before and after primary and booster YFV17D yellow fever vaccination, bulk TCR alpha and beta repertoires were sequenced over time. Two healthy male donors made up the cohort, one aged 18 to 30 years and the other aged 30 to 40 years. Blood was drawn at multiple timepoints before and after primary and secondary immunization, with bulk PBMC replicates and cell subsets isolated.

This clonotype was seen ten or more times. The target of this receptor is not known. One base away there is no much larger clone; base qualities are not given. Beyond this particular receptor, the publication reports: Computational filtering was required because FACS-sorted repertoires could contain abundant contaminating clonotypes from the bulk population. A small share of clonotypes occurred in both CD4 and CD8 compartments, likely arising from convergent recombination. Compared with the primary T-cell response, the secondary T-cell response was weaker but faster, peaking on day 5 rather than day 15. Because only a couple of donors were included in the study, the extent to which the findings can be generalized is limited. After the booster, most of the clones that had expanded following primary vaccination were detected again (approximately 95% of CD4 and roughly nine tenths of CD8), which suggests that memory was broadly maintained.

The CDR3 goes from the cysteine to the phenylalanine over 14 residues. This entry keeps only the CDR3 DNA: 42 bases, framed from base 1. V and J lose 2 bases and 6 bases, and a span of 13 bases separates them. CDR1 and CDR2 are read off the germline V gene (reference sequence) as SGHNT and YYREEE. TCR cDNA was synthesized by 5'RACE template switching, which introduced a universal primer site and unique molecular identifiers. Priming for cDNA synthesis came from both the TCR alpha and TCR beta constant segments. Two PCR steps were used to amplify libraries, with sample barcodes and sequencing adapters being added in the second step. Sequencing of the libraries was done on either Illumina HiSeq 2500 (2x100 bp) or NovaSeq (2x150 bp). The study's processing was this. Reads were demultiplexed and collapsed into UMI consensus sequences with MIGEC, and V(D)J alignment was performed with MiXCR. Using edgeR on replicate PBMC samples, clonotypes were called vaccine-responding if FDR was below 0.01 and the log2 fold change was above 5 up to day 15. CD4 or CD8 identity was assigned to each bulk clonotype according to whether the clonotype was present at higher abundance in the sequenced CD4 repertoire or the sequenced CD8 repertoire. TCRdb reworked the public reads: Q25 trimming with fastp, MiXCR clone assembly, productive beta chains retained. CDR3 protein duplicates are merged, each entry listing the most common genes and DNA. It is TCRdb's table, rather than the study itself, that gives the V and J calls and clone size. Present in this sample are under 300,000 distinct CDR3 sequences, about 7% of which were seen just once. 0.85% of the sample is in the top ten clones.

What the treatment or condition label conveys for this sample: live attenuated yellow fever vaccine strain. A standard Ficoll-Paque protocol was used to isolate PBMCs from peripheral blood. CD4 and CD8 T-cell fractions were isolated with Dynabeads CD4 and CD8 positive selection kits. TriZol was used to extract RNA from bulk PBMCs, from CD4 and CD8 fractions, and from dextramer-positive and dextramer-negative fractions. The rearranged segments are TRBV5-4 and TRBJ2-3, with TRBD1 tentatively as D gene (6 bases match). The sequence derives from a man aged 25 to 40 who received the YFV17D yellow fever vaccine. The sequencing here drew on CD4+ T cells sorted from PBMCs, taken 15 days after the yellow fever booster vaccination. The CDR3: CASSFLSRGDTQYF. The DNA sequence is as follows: TGTGCCAGCAGCTTCCTATCGAGGGGGGATACGCAGTATTTT.